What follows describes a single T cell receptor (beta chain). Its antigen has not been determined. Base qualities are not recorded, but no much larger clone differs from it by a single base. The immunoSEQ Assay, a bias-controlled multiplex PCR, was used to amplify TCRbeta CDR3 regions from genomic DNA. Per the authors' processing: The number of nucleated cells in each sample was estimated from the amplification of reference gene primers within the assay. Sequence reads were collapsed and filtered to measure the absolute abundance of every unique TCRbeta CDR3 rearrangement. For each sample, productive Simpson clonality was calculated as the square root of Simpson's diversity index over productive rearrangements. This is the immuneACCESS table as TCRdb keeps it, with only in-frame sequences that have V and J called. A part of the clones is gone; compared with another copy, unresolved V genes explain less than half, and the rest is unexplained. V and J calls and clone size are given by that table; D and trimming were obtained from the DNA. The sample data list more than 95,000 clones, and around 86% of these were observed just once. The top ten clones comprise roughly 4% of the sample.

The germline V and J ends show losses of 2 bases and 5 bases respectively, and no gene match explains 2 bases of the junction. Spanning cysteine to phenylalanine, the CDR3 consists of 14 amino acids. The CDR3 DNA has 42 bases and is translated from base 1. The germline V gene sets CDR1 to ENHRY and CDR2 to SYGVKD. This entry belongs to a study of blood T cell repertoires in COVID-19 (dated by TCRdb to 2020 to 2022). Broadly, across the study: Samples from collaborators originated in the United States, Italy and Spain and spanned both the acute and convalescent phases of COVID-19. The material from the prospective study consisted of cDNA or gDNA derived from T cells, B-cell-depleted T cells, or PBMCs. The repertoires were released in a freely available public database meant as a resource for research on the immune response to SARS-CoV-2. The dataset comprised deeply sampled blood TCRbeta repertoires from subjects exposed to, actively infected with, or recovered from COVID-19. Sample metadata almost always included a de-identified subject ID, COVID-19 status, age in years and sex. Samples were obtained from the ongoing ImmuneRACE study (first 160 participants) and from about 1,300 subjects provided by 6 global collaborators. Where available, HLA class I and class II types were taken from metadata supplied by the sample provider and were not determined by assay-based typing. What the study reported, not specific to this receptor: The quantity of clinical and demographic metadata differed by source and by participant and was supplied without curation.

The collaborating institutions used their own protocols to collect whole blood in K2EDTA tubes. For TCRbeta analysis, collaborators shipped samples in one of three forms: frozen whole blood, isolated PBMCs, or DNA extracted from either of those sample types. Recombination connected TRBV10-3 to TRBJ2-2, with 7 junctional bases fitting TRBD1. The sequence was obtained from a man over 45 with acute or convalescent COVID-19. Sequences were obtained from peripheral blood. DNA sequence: TGTGCCATCAGTGAGGGGACAGCGACCGGGGAGCTGTTTTTT. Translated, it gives CAISEGTATGELFF.